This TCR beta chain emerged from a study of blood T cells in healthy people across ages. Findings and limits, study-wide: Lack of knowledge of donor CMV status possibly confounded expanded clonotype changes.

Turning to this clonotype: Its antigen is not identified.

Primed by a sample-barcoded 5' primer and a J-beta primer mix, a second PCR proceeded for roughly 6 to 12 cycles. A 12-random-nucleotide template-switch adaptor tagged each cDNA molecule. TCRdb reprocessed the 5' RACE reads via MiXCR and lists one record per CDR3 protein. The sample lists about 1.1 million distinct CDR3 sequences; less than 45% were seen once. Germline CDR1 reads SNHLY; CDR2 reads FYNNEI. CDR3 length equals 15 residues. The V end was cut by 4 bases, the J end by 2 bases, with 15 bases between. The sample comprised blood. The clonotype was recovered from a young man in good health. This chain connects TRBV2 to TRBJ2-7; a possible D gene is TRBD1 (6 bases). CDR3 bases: TGTGCCAGCAGTGGAGCGCAGGGGTCTACCTACGAGCAGTACTTC. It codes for CASSGAQGSTYEQYF.